Below, 30 T cell receptor beta chains from the same sample are listed, as sequenced in a study of T cells after yellow fever vaccination. TCRdb reprocessed the 5' RACE reads via MiXCR and lists one record per CDR3 protein. The sample records 250,000 to 350,000 distinct CDR3 sequences, 8.5% to 10% being singletons. The sample here was CD4+ T cells sorted from PBMCs, taken 5 days after the yellow fever booster vaccination. These receptors were collected from a man aged 18 to 30 who received the YFV17D yellow fever vaccine.

In its sample, this clonotype was seen many times. The chain couples TRBV4-1 to TRBJ2-7; tentative D call: TRBD1 (6 bases). Trimming pared 1 base from V and 3 bases from J, leaving 13 bases between. Germline V lookup: CDR1 MGHRA, CDR2 YSYEKL. The CDR3 totals 15 residues. CDR3 sequence reads: CASSQAPTDSYEQYF. The CDR3 bases are TGCGCCAGCAGCCAAGCCCCCACGGACAGCTACGAGCAGTACTTC.

The V gene is TRBV6-5, the J gene TRBJ1-1, with D unclear. V was cut by 2 bases and J by 4 bases, with 8 bases left in between. CDR3 length: 13 amino acids. The germline V gene encodes CDR1 MNHEY and CDR2 SVGAGI. Here the CDR3 reads CASSYNRLTEAFF. In DNA, the CDR3 is TGTGCCAGCAGTTACAATAGGCTCACTGAAGCTTTCTTT.

The chain couples TRBV4-1 to TRBJ2-5; 11 bases agree with TRBD2. The CDR3 contains 18 residues. Germline V gives CDR1 MGHRA, CDR2 YSYEKL. Trimming cost V 1 base and J 5 bases; bases outside gene matches: 12. The CDR3 nucleotides read TGCGCCAGCAGCCAAGTTAATCTTGGTCTAGCGGGGGGCGAGACCCAGTACTTC. Its translation is CASSQVNLGLAGGETQYF.

This rearrangement joins TRBV5-1 to TRBJ1-6; D may be TRBD1 (5 bases). There are 12 residues in the CDR3. Germline CDR1 SGHRS, CDR2 YFSETQ. The V and J ends lost 9 bases and 8 bases respectively, with 12 bases between them. The CDR3 loop is CAIGTFYSPLHF. As DNA, the CDR3 is TGCGCCATCGGGACTTTTTATTCACCCCTCCACTTT.

This clonotype was counted ten times or more. The CDR3 loop reads CASSQPNTGELFF. As DNA, the CDR3 is TGTGCCAGCAGCCAACCGAACACCGGGGAGCTGTTTTTT. The chain uses TRBV7-2 and TRBJ2-2; D remains ambiguous. Looked up from germline, CDR1 is SGHTA and CDR2 is FQGNSA. The CDR3 is 13 residues long. V gave up 5 bases and J gave up 0 bases, with 4 bases separating them.

V is TRBV6-5 and J is TRBJ1-2; 8 bases map to TRBD1. This CDR3 region has 14 residues. CDR1 is MNHEY, CDR2 SVGAGI, per germline. With 6 bases clipped from V and 3 bases from J, the junction kept 6 bases outside the gene matches. The CDR3 DNA sequence: TGTGCCAGCAGCCGGACAGGGTCTCACTATGGCTACACCTTC. Its protein is CASSRTGSHYGYTF.

This clonotype was counted between two and nine times. The chain carries TRBV7-8 and TRBJ2-5; TRBD1 matches 7 bases. V was pared by 11 bases and J by 0 bases, with 9 bases of the junction left unmatched. The CDR3 is 14 amino acids. In germline, CDR1 is SGHVS, CDR2 FQNEAQ. This CDR3 is CASPRDSNQETQYF. DNA of the CDR3: TGTGCCTCTCCTAGGGACAGCAACCAAGAGACCCAGTACTTC.

V gene TRBV7-2 combines with J gene TRBJ2-5; 9 bases are shared with TRBD2. The CDR3 length is 15 residues. The V and J ends lost 5 bases and 1 base, in that order; junction bases with no gene match: 5. CDR1 and CDR2 from the germline V gene are SGHTA and FQGNSA. The CDR3 sequence is CASSLRLAAQETQYF. CDR3 DNA: TGTGCCAGCAGCCTAAGACTAGCGGCCCAAGAGACCCAGTACTTC. Complete variable domain (other parts from reference TRBV7-2 and TRBJ2-5): GAGVSQSPSNKVTEKGKDVELRCDPISGHTALYWYRQSLGQGLEFLIYFQGNSAPDKSGLPSDRFSAERTGGSVSTLTIQRTQQEDSAVYLCASSLRLAAQETQYFGPGTRLLVL.

The V gene is TRBV3-1, the J gene TRBJ1-5; 8 nucleotides match TRBD1. This CDR3 is 15 amino acids long. With 2 bases clipped from V and 5 bases from J, the junction kept 5 bases outside the gene matches. The germline CDR1 and CDR2 sequences are LGHDT and YNNKEL (reference sequence). CDR3 protein: CASSQRGQGYQPQHF. CDR3 nucleotide sequence: TGTGCCAGCAGCCAACGCGGACAGGGCTATCAGCCCCAGCATTTT.

The chain carries TRBV6-2 or TRBV6-3 and TRBJ2-5; possible D gene TRBD2, 6 bases. Trimming removed 3 bases from V and 1 base from J, with 15 bases in between. Germline V CDR1 and CDR2: MNHEY, SVGEGT. CDR3 length equals 16 residues. The CDR3 DNA sequence: TGTGCCAGCAGTTATTGGACGGGAGTCCTCCAAGAGACCCAGTACTTC. Its protein is CASSYWTGVLQETQYF.

This clonotype was counted a few times. The chain joins TRBV12-3 or TRBV12-4 to TRBJ1-6; D gene ambiguous. Trimming took 6 bases from V and 8 from J, leaving 14 bases between them. This CDR3 is 14 amino acids long. Here the CDR3 DNA reads TGTGCCAGCAGCCGCAGCGAAAATTATTCACCCCTCCACTTT. It yields the protein CASSRSENYSPLHF.

This chain uses TRBV12-3 or TRBV12-4 with TRBJ1-6, with a possible D match to TRBD1 (5 bases). CDR3 length equals 14 residues. The V end lost 5 bases, the J end lost 8 bases, and 13 bases lay between the germline ends. CDR3 DNA sequence: TGTGCCAGCAGTCCCGGGACCGTATATTCACCCCTCCACTTT. Translation: CASSPGTVYSPLHF.

The CDR3 DNA follows: TGCGCCAGCAGCCGGGAAACGACAGCCCTCGCTGAAAAACTGTTTTTT. This translates into CASSRETTALAEKLFF. The chain employs TRBV5-1 and TRBJ1-4; perhaps TRBD1 as D (5 bases). Between the trimmed V and J ends, which lost 4 bases and 7 bases, there was a span of 20 bases. Per the germline V gene, CDR1 is SGHRS and CDR2 is YFSETQ. This CDR3 contains 16 residues.

This clonotype was seen ten or more times. The genes are TRBV2 and TRBJ2-2; perhaps TRBD1 as D (5 bases). CDR1 SNHLY and CDR2 FYNNEI come from the germline V gene. The CDR3 totals 13 residues. Trimming removed 4 bases from V and 5 bases from J, with 8 bases in between. CDR3 in DNA: TGTGCCAGCAGTGCAGCAGGGACCGGGGAGCTGTTTTTT. Residues: CASSAAGTGELFF.

This clonotype showed up many times. The chain couples TRBV12-3 or TRBV12-4 to TRBJ1-2; D ambiguous. The CDR3 totals 13 residues. V was trimmed by 8 bases and J by 2 bases, leaving 12 bases between them. DNA of the CDR3: TGTGCCAGCCGGCCAGATAGAAACTATGGCTACACCTTC. Its translation: CASRPDRNYGYTF.

The table lists this clonotype with many counts. DNA for the CDR3: TGTGCCAGCAGCCGTCTCTGGCAGGGGGATCAGCCCCAGCATTTT. Translating gives CASSRLWQGDQPQHF. This sequence joins TRBV16 and TRBJ1-5; 7 bases fit TRBD1. Germline V lookup: CDR1 KGHSY, CDR2 FQNENV. Trimming at V came to 4 bases and at J to 5 bases, leaving 8 bases not matched to a gene. CDR3 length: 15 residues.

This rearrangement joins TRBV5-6 to TRBJ1-5; D gene unclear. CDR1 and CDR2 from the germline V gene are SGHDT and YYEEEE. This CDR3 spans 17 amino acids. Between the trimmed V and J ends, which lost 0 bases and 2 bases, there was a span of 15 bases. The CDR3 is CASSLAECVSGNQPQHF. The CDR3 DNA follows: TGTGCCAGCAGCTTGGCCGAGTGCGTTTCTGGCAATCAGCCCCAGCATTTT.

The rearrangement uses TRBV6-1 and TRBJ2-5; no reliable D call. V dropped 4 bases and J dropped 5 bases, with 11 bases sitting between them. Germline CDR1 reads MNHNS; CDR2 reads SASEGT. The CDR3 runs 13 residues. CDR3 coding DNA: TGTGCCAGCAGTGGCAGAAAAGGGGAGACCCAGTACTTC. It is translated as CASSGRKGETQYF.

This clonotype was observed at least ten times. The chain carries TRBV6-4 and TRBJ1-1; D is unclear. CDR3 size: 13 residues. Germline-derived CDR1 and CDR2 are MRHNA and SNTAGT. Trimming took off 5 bases at V and 2 bases at J, with 9 bases between the two ends. The chain's CDR3 is CASSYDGNTEAFF. DNA for the CDR3: TGTGCCAGCAGTTACGACGGAAACACTGAAGCTTTCTTT.

This clonotype was counted a few times. The chain links TRBV7-9 to TRBJ1-4; D is possibly TRBD1 (5 bases). Germline V lookup: CDR1 SEHNR, CDR2 FQNEAQ (reference sequence). CDR3 length: 12 amino acids. V was shortened by 4 bases and J by 6 bases, with 6 bases between the two germline ends. The CDR3 spells CASSWGDEKLFF. The CDR3 DNA is TGTGCCAGCAGCTGGGGGGATGAAAAACTGTTTTTT. Based on the CDR3 plus reference TRBV7-9 and TRBJ1-4, the full variable domain is DTGVSQNPRHKITKRGQNVTFRCDPISEHNRLYWYRQTLGQGPEFLTYFQNEAQLEKSRLLSDRFSAERPKGSFSTLEIQRTEQGDSAMYLCASSWGDEKLFFGSGTQLSVL.

The chain is built from TRBV28 and TRBJ2-2; D uncertain. This CDR3 region has 9 residues. Trimming shortened V by 8 bases and J by 8 bases, and 3 bases separated the two germline ends. Germline CDR1 is MDHEN and CDR2 is SYDVKM. The DNA for the CDR3 is TGTGCCAGCGGTGGGGAGCTGTTTTTT. This sequence encodes CASGGELFF.

This clonotype was recorded at least ten times. The chain uses TRBV20-1 and TRBJ2-4; TRBD1 is a possible D gene (6 bases). Deletions cut 3 bases from V and 0 bases from J, with 24 bases between. Looked up from germline, CDR1 is DFQATT and CDR2 is SNEGSKA (reference sequence). This CDR3 spans 19 amino acids. The DNA of the CDR3 is TGCAGTGCTAGGGGCCTCCGGGACACATCCGCGCTAGCCAAAAACATTCAGTACTTC. Its protein is CSARGLRDTSALAKNIQYF.

This sequence joins TRBV12-3 or TRBV12-4 and TRBJ1-5, with a possible D match to TRBD1 (6 bases). Trimming took 6 bases from V and 7 from J, leaving 16 bases between them. The CDR3 extends over 14 amino acids. The CDR3 DNA sequence: TGTGCCAGCAGCAGGGGCAACCCATACCAGCCCCAGCATTTT. Translation: CASSRGNPYQPQHF.

This chain links TRBV9 with TRBJ1-3; D is ambiguous. The CDR3 is 17 amino acids. V was clipped by 0 bases and J by 0 bases, with 13 bases between them. The V gene's germline CDR1 is SGDLS and CDR2 YYNGEE. CDR3 amino acids: CASSVGPLAYSGNTIYF. The CDR3 region has the DNA TGTGCCAGCAGCGTAGGTCCTCTTGCCTACTCTGGAAACACCATATATTTT.

The CDR3 protein is CASSLAGWPVEAFF. The CDR3 DNA reads as TGTGCCAGCAGCTTAGCGGGGTGGCCGGTTGAAGCTTTCTTT. This chain uses TRBV7-2 with TRBJ1-1, with unresolved D. CDR3 length equals 14 residues. Germline values: CDR1 SGHTA, CDR2 FQGNSA. V lost 0 bases, J lost 7 bases, and 12 bases lay in between.

This clonotype has a handful of counts. V and J are TRBV28 and TRBJ1-1; D is unclear. CDR1 is MDHEN, CDR2 SYDVKM, per germline. Trimming pared 7 bases from V and 7 bases from J, leaving 19 bases between. The length of the CDR3 is 14 residues. The DNA of the CDR3 is TGTGCCAGCACCACAAGGAGGACCTCCGATGAAGCTTTCTTT. Its protein is CASTTRRTSDEAFF.

The chain combines TRBV20-1 with TRBJ1-1; TRBD1 is a possible D gene (6 bases). With 7 bases removed from V and 1 base from J, the gap between germline ends came to 13 bases. The CDR3 contains 13 residues. Germline V CDR1 and CDR2: DFQATT, SNEGSKA (reference sequence). For the CDR3, the DNA is TGCAGTGGCCGGACAGATCCGAACACTGAAGCTTTCTTT. This gives the protein CSGRTDPNTEAFF.

V gene TRBV15 combines with J gene TRBJ2-7, with TRBD1 as a possible D gene (6 bases). Germline V gene lookup returns CDR1 LNHNV and CDR2 YYDKDF (reference sequence). Trimming pared 1 base from V and 2 bases from J, leaving 15 bases between. The CDR3 is 16 amino acids. The CDR3 here is CATSRGLGQFAYEQYF. In DNA, the CDR3 is TGTGCCACCAGCAGAGGGTTAGGACAGTTCGCCTACGAGCAGTACTTC. The full variable domain, in which reference TRBV15 and TRBJ2-7 provide the parts outside the CDR3, is DAMVIQNPRYQVTQFGKPVTLSCSQTLNHNVMYWYQQKSSQAPKLLFHYYDKDFNNEADTPDNFQSRRPNTSFCFLDIRSPGLGDTAMYLCATSRGLGQFAYEQYFGPGTRLTVT.

This clonotype appeared a few times. The chain is built from TRBV5-1 and TRBJ2-1; possibly TRBD1 for D (7 bases). Looked up from germline, CDR1 is SGHRS and CDR2 is YFSETQ. Trimming took 1 base from V and 8 from J, leaving 19 bases between them. This CDR3 is 16 amino acids long. The CDR3 DNA reads TGCGCCAGCAGCTTGCGGGGGTCAGGGGGTTTACATGAGCAGTTCTTC. Protein sequence: CASSLRGSGGLHEQFF.

The V call is TRBV12-3 or TRBV12-4, the J call TRBJ2-5, with D possibly matching TRBD1 (6 bases). The CDR3 sequence is 14 residues long. Trimming cost V 2 bases and J 5 bases, with 12 bases left between them. CDR3 DNA: TGTGCCAGCAGTTTACAGGGGCGGATGGAGACCCAGTACTTC. As protein: CASSLQGRMETQYF.